This T cell receptor (beta chain) is from a study of PD-L1 blockade in urothelial cancer. For the study at large: Analyzed time points were 3 weeks (second dose) and 6 weeks after therapy began.

Germline V CDR1 and CDR2: SSHAT, FNYEAQ (reference sequence). CDR3 length equals 15 residues. Patients presented with locally advanced or metastatic urothelial carcinoma. To note about this clone: Germline is not matched at one junction end, which may reflect a read error. In the same sample, other DNA sequences code for this CDR3.

Spiked synthetic TCR analogs estimated absolute template abundance per PCR. Here immunoSEQ multiplex PCR was the method, and the copy in TCRdb shows in-frame clones only, minus some. Among around 53,000 clones listed, approximately 84% were seen once. The chain combines TRBV7-7 with TRBJ2-3; TRBD2 matches at 7 bases. The material was PBMCs, obtained around atezolizumab (anti-PD-L1) treatment. The sequence came from a man aged 35 to 55 with urothelial cancer. The CDR3 DNA reads as TGTGCTAGCAGCTTAGGTAGCGGGTCAACAGATACGCAGTATTTT. As protein: CASSLGSGSTDTQYF. The full variable domain, with the rest looked up from reference TRBV7-7 and TRBJ2-3, is GAGVSQSPRYKVTKRGQDVTLRCDPISSHATLYWYQQALGQGPEFLTYFNYEAQPDKSGLPSDRFSAERPEGSISTLTIQRTEQRDSAMYRCASSLGSGSTDTQYFGPGTRLTVL.